The TCR beta chain under discussion was sequenced for a study of CD8 T cells in ankylosing spondylitis. Study results and caveats: Earlier authors reported some of these motif variants in reactive arthritis synovial fluid and blood.

V was trimmed by 2 bases and J by 3 bases, leaving 10 bases between them. Per the germline V gene, CDR1 is SGHVS and CDR2 is FNYEAQ. The CDR3 length is 14 residues. A word on this clonotype: Its matching antigen is unknown.

TCRdb redid the calling of the 5' RACE reads with MiXCR, one entry per CDR3 protein. The table lists 100,000 to 150,000 distinct CDR3 sequences, over 6.5% of them singletons, with 12% in the top ten. Sequencing input: blood, either unsorted or a sorted T cell fraction (not recorded which). The V gene is TRBV7-6, the J gene TRBJ1-2, with a tentative D call TRBD1 (5 bases). The receptor was derived from a male donor with ankylosing spondylitis or in good health (not recorded which). The CDR3 protein is CASSLPGPDYGYTF. CDR3 coding DNA: TGTGCCAGCAGCTTACCAGGGCCCGACTATGGCTACACCTTC.